This entry concerns a single T cell receptor (beta chain). Its antigen is unknown. No qualities accompany the bases; no much larger clone lies one base away. This specimen comes from a study of blood T cell repertoires in COVID-19 (TCRdb year 2020). Regarding the complete study: Samples covering the acute and convalescent phases of COVID-19 were provided by collaborators in the United States, Italy and Spain. The prospective study material was composed of cDNA or gDNA derived from T cells, B-cell-depleted T cells, or PBMCs. The dataset comprised deeply sampled blood TCRbeta repertoires from subjects exposed to, actively infected with, or recovered from COVID-19. The repertoires were released in a freely available public database meant as a resource for research on the immune response to SARS-CoV-2. Sample metadata almost always included a de-identified subject ID, COVID-19 status, age in years and sex. Samples were obtained from the ongoing ImmuneRACE study (first 160 participants) and from 950 to 1,500 subjects provided by 6 global collaborators. Where HLA class I and class II types were available, the types were taken from metadata supplied by the sample provider, not from assay-based typing.

TCRbeta CDR3 regions were amplified from genomic DNA by means of the immunoSEQ Assay, a bias-controlled multiplex PCR. In the paper's pipeline: The number of nucleated cells in each sample was estimated by amplification of reference gene primers within the assay. Sequence reads were collapsed and filtered to measure the absolute abundance of every unique TCRbeta CDR3 rearrangement. Productive Simpson clonality was computed per sample as the square root of Simpson's diversity index over productive rearrangements. Here the immuneACCESS table is served through TCRdb, limited to in-frame sequences with V and J called. Missing clones are a known gap in these copies; in checked studies unresolved V genes cover under half, and the rest lacks a known reason. V and J calls and clone size are as listed in that table; D and trimming were resolved from the DNA. The sample table holds approximately 52,000 clones, of which approximately 86% were seen once. The ten most abundant clones make up 1% to 1.5% of the sample.

Whole blood was collected in K2EDTA tubes by collaborating institutions according to the institutions' own protocols. Collaborator samples were shipped for TCRbeta analysis as frozen whole blood, isolated PBMCs, or DNA extracted from either sample type. The study at large found these results: How much clinical and demographic metadata was included differed by source and by participant, and the metadata was provided uncurated.

Based on the germline V gene, the CDR1 and CDR2 sequences are SNHLY and FYNNEI. Trimmed from V: 4 bases; trimmed from J: 3 bases; junction bases lacking a gene match: 3. Reading from cysteine to phenylalanine, the CDR3 counts 14 amino acids. Here the CDR3 DNA is all that survives: 42 bases in frame from base 1. The chain couples TRBV2 to TRBJ1-1; 9 bases in between match TRBD1. The sequenced sample consisted of peripheral blood. This sequence was found in a man aged 55 to 70 with acute or convalescent COVID-19. The CDR3 loop reads CASSVDRGDTEAFF. Read as DNA, the sequence is TGTGCCAGCAGTGTGGACAGGGGAGACACTGAAGCTTTCTTT.